The entry below gives a single T cell receptor beta chain sequence along with its context. Antigen specificity is unknown. Produced via immunoSEQ multiplex PCR; TCRdb's table is partial and in-frame only. The sample lists some 95,000 clones, around nine tenths seen once, with approximately 8% in the top ten. The sample originates from a study of radiation and T cells in renal cell carcinoma. The study, taken as a whole, reports: No pretreatment tumor biopsies were available for baseline clonotypes. In blood, top tumor clones expanded by 2 weeks, shrinking by 4.

Time point defined: baseline pretreatment blood. The treatment is: 15 Gy SBRT to primary tumor, nephrectomy 4 weeks later. Blood was sampled at baseline, 2 weeks and 4 weeks after SBRT. The patient's renal cell carcinoma had clear cell pathology. The TCR comes from a middle-aged man with renal cell carcinoma. The source material was blood, sampled from a patient whose treatment included radiotherapy and nephrectomy.

CDR3 sequence (DNA): TGTGCCAGCAGTCGCGGGACTGCCGAGGAGCAGTACTTC. Encoded protein: CASSRGTAEEQYF. The chain links TRBV7-3 to TRBJ2-7; tentatively, D is TRBD2 (6 bases). Trimming removed 6 bases from V and 7 bases from J, with 16 bases in between. Per germline, CDR1 SGHTA and CDR2 FQGTGA. The CDR3 totals 13 residues.